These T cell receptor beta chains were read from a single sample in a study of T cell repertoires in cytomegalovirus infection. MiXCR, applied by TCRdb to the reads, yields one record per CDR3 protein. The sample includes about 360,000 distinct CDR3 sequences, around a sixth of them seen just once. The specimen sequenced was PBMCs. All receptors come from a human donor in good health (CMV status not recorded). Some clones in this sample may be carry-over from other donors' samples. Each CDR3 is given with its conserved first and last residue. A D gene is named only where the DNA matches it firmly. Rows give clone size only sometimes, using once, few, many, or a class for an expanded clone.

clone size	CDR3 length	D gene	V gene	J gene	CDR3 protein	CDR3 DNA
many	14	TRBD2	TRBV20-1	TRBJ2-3	CSARDRRGRDTQYF	TGCAGTGCTAGAGATCGTCGCGGGAGGGATACGCAGTATTTT
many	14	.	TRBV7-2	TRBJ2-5	CASSRGVGTGTQYF	TGTGCCAGCAGCCGGGGTGTTGGCACAGGGACCCAGTACTTC
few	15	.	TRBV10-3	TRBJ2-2	CAISERPADTGELFF	TGTGCCATCAGTGAGAGGCCGGCCGACACCGGGGAGCTGTTTTTT
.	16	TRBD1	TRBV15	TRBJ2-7	CATSRIGQGIAYEQYF	TGTGCCACCAGCAGAATAGGACAGGGAATAGCCTACGAGCAGTACTTC
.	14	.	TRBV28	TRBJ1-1	CASSHPAGTFEAFF	TGTGCCAGTTCCCATCCCGCAGGGACGTTTGAAGCTTTCTTT
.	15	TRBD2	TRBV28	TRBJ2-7	CASSQLAGNPYEQYF	TGTGCCAGCAGTCAACTAGCGGGGAACCCATACGAGCAGTACTTC
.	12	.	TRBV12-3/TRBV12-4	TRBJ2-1	CASSSAGGEQFF	TGTGCCAGCAGTTCGGCCGGGGGTGAGCAGTTCTTC
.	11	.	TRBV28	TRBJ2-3	CAVRGADTQYF	TGTGCCGTCCGTGGCGCGGATACGCAGTATTTT
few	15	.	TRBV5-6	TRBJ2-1	CASSSVRDTGAGQFF	TGTGCCAGCAGCTCTGTCCGGGACACAGGCGCGGGGCAGTTCTTC
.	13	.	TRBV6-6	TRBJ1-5	CASHTYSNQPQHF	TGTGCCAGCCACACCTATAGCAATCAGCCCCAGCATTTT
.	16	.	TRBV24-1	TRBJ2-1	CATSETTGSSYNEQFF	TGTGCCACCAGTGAGACGACCGGTAGCTCCTACAATGAGCAGTTCTTC
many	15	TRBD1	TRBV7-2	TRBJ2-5	CASSLGDRAQETQYF	TGTGCCAGCAGCTTAGGTGACAGGGCGCAAGAGACCCAGTACTTC
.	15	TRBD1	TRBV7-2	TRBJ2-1	CASSSGQGGWHEQFF	TGTGCCAGCAGCTCAGGACAGGGCGGATGGCATGAGCAGTTCTTC
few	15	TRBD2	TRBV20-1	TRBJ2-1	CSAQTGGGTYNEQFF	TGCAGTGCCCAAACCGGGGGGGGGACTTACAATGAGCAGTTCTTC
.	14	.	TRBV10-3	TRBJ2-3	CAISEGTGADTQNF	TGTGCCATCAGTGAAGGAACGGGAGCAGATACGCAGAATTTT
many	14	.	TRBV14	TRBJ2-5	CASSQDKVGETQYF	TGTGCCAGCAGCCAAGACAAGGTGGGGGAGACCCAGTACTTC
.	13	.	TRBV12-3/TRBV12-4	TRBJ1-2	CASRSTGAYGYTF	TGTGCCAGCAGGTCGACCGGAGCCTATGGCTACACCTTC
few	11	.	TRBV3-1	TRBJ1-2	CASSQLQSYTF	TGTGCCAGCAGCCAGCTCCAGTCCTACACCTTC
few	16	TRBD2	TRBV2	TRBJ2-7	CASSLSPGTINYEQYF	TGTGCCAGCAGTTTAAGCCCCGGGACTATCAATTACGAGCAGTACTTC
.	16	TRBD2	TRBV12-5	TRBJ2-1	CASGLVLSGRAGEQFF	TGTGCTAGTGGTTTGGTACTAAGCGGGAGGGCCGGCGAGCAGTTCTTC
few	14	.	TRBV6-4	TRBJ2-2	CASSEQTNTGELFF	TGTGCCAGCAGTGAACAGACGAACACCGGGGAGCTGTTTTTT